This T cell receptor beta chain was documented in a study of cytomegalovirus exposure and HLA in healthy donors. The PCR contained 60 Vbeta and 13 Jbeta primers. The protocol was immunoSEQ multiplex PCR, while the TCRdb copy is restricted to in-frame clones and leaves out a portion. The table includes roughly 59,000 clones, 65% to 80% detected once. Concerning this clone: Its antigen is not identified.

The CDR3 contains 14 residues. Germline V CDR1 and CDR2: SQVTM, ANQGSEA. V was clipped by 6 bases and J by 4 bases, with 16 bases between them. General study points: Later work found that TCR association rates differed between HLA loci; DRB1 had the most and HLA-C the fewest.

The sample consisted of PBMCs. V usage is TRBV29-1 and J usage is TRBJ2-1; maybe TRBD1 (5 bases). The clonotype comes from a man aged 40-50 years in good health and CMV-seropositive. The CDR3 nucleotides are TGCAGCGTCGACCAGGGTGTGGGGTACAATGAGCAGTTCTTC. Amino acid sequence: CSVDQGVGYNEQFF.